This T cell receptor (beta chain) was captured by sequencing in a study of CD8 T cells in ankylosing spondylitis. Using its own MiXCR run on the 5' RACE reads, TCRdb lists one record per CDR3 protein. The sample lists about 88,000 distinct CDR3 sequences; 27% were seen once. This CDR3 is built from 14 residues. Germline V gives CDR1 MNHNS, CDR2 SASEGT. V was pared by 6 bases and J by 8 bases, with 9 bases of the junction left unmatched. This clonotype came up a few times. This clonotype was sampled from a male donor with ankylosing spondylitis or in good health (not recorded which). The sample was blood, either unsorted or a sorted T cell fraction (not recorded which). This chain joins TRBV6-1 and TRBJ2-4; 8 positions match TRBD2. Here the CDR3 DNA reads TGTGCCAGCAGGCCACCCTCGGGGGGGGACATTCAGTACTTC. Its protein is CASRPPSGGDIQYF.